This is a list of T cell receptor beta chains from one sample in a study of CD8+ T cells in alopecia areata. TCRdb's table, derived via immunoSEQ multiplex PCR, lists solely in-frame clones and lacks some. Of more than 200,000 clones in the sample, roughly 40% were seen once. Sample: CD4+ T cells sorted from blood, taken at roughly week 36, from a patient treated with tofacitinib. Source of these receptors: a human donor with alopecia areata. The conserved cysteine and the conserved F or W are not part of the CDR3 here. The D gene is left open where the match is weak.

13	TRBJ2-2	TRBV6-5	.	ASTPGLGNTGELF
13	TRBJ1-2	TRBV5-1	.	ASSFRGGWTGGYT
9	.	TRBV30	.	AWSFTYEQY
11	TRBJ2-7	TRBV6-5	.	ASKWSGDTEQY
11	TRBJ2-3	TRBV5-1	.	ASSFYGTDTQY
13	TRBJ2-7	TRBV6-6	.	ASSYSGGGPYEQY
13	TRBJ2-1	TRBV5-1	TRBD2	ASSLAASGNNEQF
16	TRBJ2-1	TRBV4-3	TRBD2	ASSPTWLAASSYNEQF
14	TRBJ2-4	TRBV4-1	TRBD1	ASSQDLGTGVGVQY
15	TRBJ2-4	TRBV15	.	ATRGRPPQVGKNIQY
12	TRBJ1-1	TRBV30	.	AWSVRQTNTEAF
11	TRBJ2-3	TRBV14	TRBD1	ASSQKRDSNQY
10	TRBJ2-3	TRBV30	.	AWSVLSDTQY
11	TRBJ2-3	TRBV25-1	.	ASSGANKDTQY
13	TRBJ2-6	TRBV7-3	.	ASSPKGSGANVLT
14	TRBJ2-3	TRBV23-1	.	ASSPPGQSPPDTQY
14	TRBJ2-3	TRBV11-2	TRBD1	ASSLQGTGTIDTQY
10	TRBJ2-1	TRBV6-5	.	ASRNKGNEQF
13	TRBJ1-1	TRBV5-1	TRBD1	ASSPLTGANTEAF
12	TRBJ1-1	TRBV27	.	ASSSAERNTEAF
14	TRBJ2-5	TRBV7-9	.	ASSPRGGSGEETQY
12	TRBJ2-3	TRBV30	.	AWSVSGYTDTQY
13	TRBJ2-1	TRBV10-3	TRBD2	ASGLAGDRQNEQF
11	TRBJ2-1	TRBV18	.	ASSSQGTGEQF
13	TRBJ1-4	TRBV27	TRBD1	ASSPRTGGNEKLF
10	TRBJ1-2	TRBV7-2	.	ASSWSSYGYT
11	TRBJ2-3	TRBV4-1	.	ASSQERVDTQY
11	TRBJ2-2	TRBV6-1	.	ASSARLSGELF
13	TRBJ1-5	TRBV5-1	.	ASSSDPYSNQPQH
12	TRBJ2-3	TRBV5-4	TRBD1	ASSLLQGVDTQY
16	TRBJ2-2	TRBV4-2	TRBD2	ASSQDPSAGVNTGELF
11	TRBJ1-1	TRBV18	.	ASSPTGGTEAF
13	TRBJ2-7	TRBV27	.	ASSLSPRAKYEQY
11	TRBJ2-4	TRBV28	.	ASTQGGVEGQY
9	TRBJ2-7	TRBV30	.	AWSPSYEQY
17	TRBJ2-4	TRBV4-1	.	ASSLDLTGTGVSGNIQY
13	TRBJ2-5	TRBV4-2	TRBD2	ASSQGTSGRETQY
13	TRBJ1-5	TRBV28	TRBD1	ASYSRTGGNQPQH
11	TRBJ1-2	TRBV6-5	TRBD1	ASSTTGVYGYT
12	TRBJ2-3	TRBV9	.	ASSVRTARDTQY
12	TRBJ2-1	TRBV18	TRBD1	ASSPGQGADEQF
14	TRBJ2-7	TRBV30	TRBD1	AWSGTGVGVSYEQY
12	TRBJ1-4	TRBV4-2	.	ASSQKGRNEKLF
11	TRBJ1-2	TRBV28	.	ASSQTGIAGYT
13	TRBJ1-5	TRBV5-1	TRBD1	ASSLEGGNGQPQH
7	TRBJ1-2	TRBV29-1	.	SVAEGYT
11	TRBJ2-5	TRBV27	.	ASSLAARGTQY
10	TRBJ2-3	TRBV7-8	.	ASSLVAGYQY
10	TRBJ1-2	TRBV6-5	.	ASSPAHYGYT
13	TRBJ1-1	TRBV15	.	ATSRAPTGNTEAF
10	TRBJ2-3	TRBV5-1	.	ASSYSGDTQY
13	TRBJ1-5	TRBV13	.	ASSLRGRGGQPQH
15	TRBJ2-7	TRBV7-8	TRBD2	ASSFDPGLAGPYEQY
14	TRBJ2-2	TRBV7-2	TRBD2	ASSYLGLGNPGELF